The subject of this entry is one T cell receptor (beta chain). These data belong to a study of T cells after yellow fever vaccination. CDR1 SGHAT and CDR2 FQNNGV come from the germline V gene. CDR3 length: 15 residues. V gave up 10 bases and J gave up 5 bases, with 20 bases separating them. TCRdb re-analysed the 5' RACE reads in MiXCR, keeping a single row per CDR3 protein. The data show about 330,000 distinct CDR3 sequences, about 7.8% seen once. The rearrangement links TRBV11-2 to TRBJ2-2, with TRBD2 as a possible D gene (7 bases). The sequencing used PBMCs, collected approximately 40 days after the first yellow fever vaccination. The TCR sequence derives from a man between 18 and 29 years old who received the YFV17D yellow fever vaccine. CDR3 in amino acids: CANEGGGARTGELFF. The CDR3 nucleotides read TGTGCCAACGAAGGGGGGGGGGCCCGAACCGGGGAGCTGTTTTTT.